This entry lists 20 T cell receptor beta chains sequenced from one sample in a study of blood T cell repertoires in COVID-19. Only in-frame clones appear in the TCRdb table, and some are missing; sequencing was by immunoSEQ multiplex PCR. The sample includes 200,000 to 300,000 clones, around four fifths of them seen just once. The sample was peripheral blood. These receptors came from a woman in her sixties or seventies with active or convalescent COVID-19.

The V and J genes are TRBV5-8 and TRBJ1-5, with TRBD1 as a possible D gene (6 bases). Between the trimmed V and J ends, which lost 4 bases and 4 bases, there was a span of 12 bases. The CDR3 contains 14 residues. In germline, CDR1 is SGHTS, CDR2 YDEGEE. DNA of the CDR3: TGTGCCAGCAGCCCATACAGGGCAAATCAGCCCCAGCATTTT. Translated, it gives CASSPYRANQPQHF.

V is TRBV11-2 and J is TRBJ2-1; no definite D call. Germline V gives CDR1 SGHAT, CDR2 FQNNGV. The CDR3 loop spans 13 amino acids. Trimming left V 1 base short and J 5 bases short, with 6 bases between. CDR3 coding DNA: TGTGCCAGCAGCTTAGGATACAACAATGAGCAGTTCTTC. Encoded protein: CASSLGYNNEQFF.

The chain uses TRBV29-1 and TRBJ1-1, with 7 bases fitting TRBD1. There are 16 residues in the CDR3. The germline gives CDR1 SQVTM, CDR2 ANQGSEA. The trim removed 4 bases at V and 3 bases at J, leaving 14 bases unmatched. Here the CDR3 DNA reads TGCAGCGTTGTTAGGGGGCGTCACGGGCCAGACACTGAAGCTTTCTTT. This encodes CSVVRGRHGPDTEAFF.

This sequence joins TRBV6-5 and TRBJ1-4, with 11 bases identical to TRBD1. The CDR3 extends over 15 amino acids. Germline lookup yields CDR1 MNHEY and CDR2 SVGAGI. The ends lost 6 bases at V and 8 bases at J; junction bases unmatched: 8. CDR3 protein: CASRGQGAVREKLFF. The CDR3, as DNA: TGTGCCAGCAGAGGACAGGGGGCGGTACGCGAAAAACTGTTTTTT.

The chain is built from TRBV18 and TRBJ2-5, with 8 positions matching TRBD1. The CDR3 loop spans 15 amino acids. V gave up 2 bases and J gave up 4 bases; unmatched junction bases: 6. Germline V CDR1 and CDR2: KGHSH, LQKENI. CDR3 sequence (DNA): TGTGCCAGCTCACCAGACGGACAGGGAACAGAGACCCAGTACTTC. Its protein product is CASSPDGQGTETQYF.

The chain has TRBV21-1 and TRBJ2-7; TRBD1 is taken as the D call from the table, unchecked against the DNA. TRBV21-1 is a pseudogene segment. The CDR3 runs to 17 residues. DNA for the CDR3: TGTGCCAGCAGCAGGAGGGACAGGGCACCTTCTACCTACGAGCAGTACGTC. Protein sequence: CASSRRDRAPSTYEQYV.

V gene TRBV5-5 combines with J gene TRBJ1-2; 9 bases are a match to TRBD1. This CDR3 has 15 amino acids. The trim removed 0 bases at V and 7 bases at J, leaving 7 bases unmatched. Germline CDR1 SGHKS, CDR2 YYEKEE (reference sequence). For the CDR3, the DNA is TGTGCCAGCAGCTTGGGATGGACAGGGGATCGTGGCTACACCTTC. This sequence encodes CASSLGWTGDRGYTF.

The V and J genes are TRBV11-2 and TRBJ2-7; 11 positions match TRBD1. Germline V gives CDR1 SGHAT, CDR2 FQNNGV. Losses at the gene ends were 5 bases for V and 1 base for J; bases not matched to a gene: 4. The CDR3 is 15 residues long. In nucleotides, the CDR3 is TGTGCCAGCAGCGCCGGGACAGGGGGTTCCTACGAGCAGTACTTC. It is translated as CASSAGTGGSYEQYF.

The genes are TRBV28 and TRBJ2-5; TRBD2 matches 7 bases. Germline V CDR1 and CDR2: MDHEN, SYDVKM. The CDR3 has 15 residues. V lost 5 bases and J lost 2; bases outside the gene matches: 8. Here the CDR3 reads CASSRGGDLQETQYF. The CDR3 DNA sequence: TGTGCCAGCAGTCGTGGGGGGGACCTACAAGAGACCCAGTACTTC.

This clone was seen once. The rearrangement uses TRBV5-1 and TRBJ2-2, with D unresolved. Deletions cut 0 bases from V and 4 bases from J, with 13 bases between. Germline assignment: CDR1 SGHRS and CDR2 YFSETQ. CDR3 size: 16 residues. The CDR3 DNA follows: TGCGCCAGCAGCTTGGCACAGTTCAGAAGCACCGGGGAGCTGTTTTTT. Its protein is CASSLAQFRSTGELFF.

CDR3 in DNA: TGTGCCAGCAGCTTAGGATTCGCGGGAGGCTACACCGGGGAGCTGTTTTTT. This codes for CASSLGFAGGYTGELFF. The J gene is TRBJ2-2, the V gene TRBV7-9; TRBD2 matches at 8 bases. In germline, CDR1 is SEHNR, CDR2 FQNEAQ (reference sequence). The CDR3 loop spans 17 amino acids. V lost 1 base to trimming and J lost 3 bases; unmatched junction nucleotides: 7.

This clone was recorded only once. V is TRBV4-1 and J is TRBJ2-7; unclear D gene. Trimming cost V 0 bases and J 5 bases, with 14 bases left between them. CDR1 and CDR2 (germline): MGHRA, YSYEKL. The CDR3 contains 15 residues. CDR3 residues: CASSQDPFFPDEQYV. The CDR3 DNA reads TGCGCCAGCAGCCAAGACCCCTTTTTCCCGGACGAGCAGTACGTC.

On this clone: One end of the junction varies from germline; a read error may be responsible. The chain has TRBV12-3 or TRBV12-4 and TRBJ2-7; D ambiguous. This CDR3 spans 12 amino acids. CDR3 DNA: TGTGCCAGCAGTTCAGAGTACTACGGGCAGTACTTC. Its translation: CASSSEYYGQYF.

The gene calls are TRBV7-9 and TRBJ2-7; D is possibly TRBD1 (6 bases). V was pared by 5 bases and J by 10 bases, with 15 bases between. The CDR3 is 12 residues long. Germline values: CDR1 SEHNR, CDR2 FQNEAQ (reference sequence). The CDR3 DNA reads TGTGCCAGCAGCGAGACAGGTGGTTTCCAGTACGTC. Residues: CASSETGGFQYV.

The chain uses TRBV5-1 and TRBJ2-2; TRBD2 agrees at 11 bases. The CDR3 runs to 17 residues. With 4 bases clipped from V and 3 bases from J, the junction kept 8 bases outside the gene matches. Germline assignment: CDR1 SGHRS and CDR2 YFSETQ. As DNA, the CDR3 is TGCGCCAGCAGCCGCCATCTAGCGGGGGGATACACCGGGGAGCTGTTTTTT. Its translation: CASSRHLAGGYTGELFF.

The J gene is TRBJ1-5, the V gene TRBV4-1, with 7 bases matching TRBD1. Trimming took 7 bases from V and 0 from J; bases not matched to a gene: 21. Germline CDR1 reads MGHRA; CDR2 reads YSYEKL. The CDR3 is 20 residues long. The CDR3 spells CASTLPGDSLFQYSNQPQHF. The CDR3 DNA reads TGCGCCAGCACCCTCCCGGGGGACAGCCTATTTCAATATAGCAATCAGCCCCAGCATTTT.

This chain links TRBV5-5 with TRBJ2-7; the D gene is possibly TRBD2 (6 bases). The CDR3 covers 13 residues. Germline loops: CDR1 SGHKS, CDR2 YYEKEE (reference sequence). Deletions cut 2 bases from V and 3 bases from J, with 9 bases between. CDR3 sequence: CASSLDGSYEQYF. The CDR3 nucleotides are TGTGCCAGCAGCTTAGACGGGAGCTACGAGCAGTACTTC.

This clone was counted between two and nine times. This chain links TRBV14 with TRBJ2-2, with D uncertain. The CDR3 runs to 13 residues. V lost 6 bases and J 0 bases, leaving 5 bases between the germline ends. Germline lookup yields CDR1 SGHDN and CDR2 FVKESK. CDR3 sequence reads: CASRAANTGELFF. CDR3 nucleotide sequence: TGTGCCAGCAGGGCGGCGAACACCGGGGAGCTGTTTTTT.

The genes are TRBV11-3 and TRBJ1-1, with TRBD1 as a possible D gene (5 bases). V shed 6 bases and J shed 3 bases, with 14 bases lying between them. CDR3 length equals 14 residues. Germline loops: CDR1 SGHNT, CDR2 YENEEA. CDR3 nucleotides: TGTGCCAGCAGACTTCAGGGTAGGGACACTGAAGCTTTCTTT. Protein sequence: CASRLQGRDTEAFF.

This clone was found once. The chain is built from TRBV10-3 and TRBJ2-7; 14 nucleotides agree with TRBD2. Germline CDR1 reads ENHRY; CDR2 reads SYGVKD. The CDR3 is made up of 15 amino acids. V lost 6 bases and J lost 7; bases outside the gene matches: 8. The CDR3 nucleotides read TGTGCCATCAGAGCGGGACTAGCGGGAGAGGGGGAGCAGTACTTC. Translation gives CAIRAGLAGEGEQYF.